The 11 T cell receptor beta chains given below trace back to one sample, sequenced in a study of blood T cell repertoires in COVID-19. Produced via immunoSEQ multiplex PCR; TCRdb's table is partial and in-frame only. The sample includes approximately 200,000 clones, roughly 85% of them seen just once. The sequenced material came from peripheral blood. The receptor source for this set is a man in his 60s with acute or convalescent COVID-19.

V and J are TRBV9 and TRBJ2-6; a possible D gene is TRBD1 (6 bases). The germline V and J ends were trimmed by 4 bases and 0 bases, with 8 bases remaining between them. CDR1 is SGDLS, CDR2 YYNGEE, per germline. CDR3 length: 15 residues. CDR3 nucleotides: TGTGCCAGCAGCATACAGGGCTCTGGGGCCAACGTCCTGACTTTC. Translation: CASSIQGSGANVLTF.

The chain employs TRBV19 and TRBJ2-5; the match to TRBD2 covers 8 bases. CDR3 length: 14 amino acids. The germline V gene has CDR1 LNHDA and CDR2 SQIVND (reference sequence). Trimming took 6 bases from V and 5 from J; bases not matched to a gene: 8. The CDR3 DNA reads TGTGCCAGTAGACCCCGGGGGGGAGGGGAGACCCAGTACTTC. It is translated as CASRPRGGGETQYF. Full variable domain (missing parts from reference TRBV19 and TRBJ2-5): DGGITQSPKYLFRKEGQNVTLSCEQNLNHDAMYWYRQDPGQGLRLIYYSQIVNDFQKGDIAEGYSVSREKKESFPLTVTSAQKNPTAFYLCASRPRGGGETQYFGPGTRLLVL.

The rearrangement joins TRBV7-9 to TRBJ1-2, with D hard to call. Trimming took 5 bases from V and 7 from J, leaving 14 bases between them. The CDR3 is 13 residues long. Germline V lookup: CDR1 SEHNR, CDR2 FQNEAQ (reference sequence). CDR3 DNA: TGTGCCAGCAGCCTAGACGGTTCTGGTGGCTACACCTTC. Residues: CASSLDGSGGYTF. The variable domain in full, completed from reference TRBV7-9 and TRBJ1-2, reads DTGVSQNPRHKITKRGQNVTFRCDPISEHNRLYWYRQTLGQGPEFLTYFQNEAQLEKSRLLSDRFSAERPKGSFSTLEIQRTEQGDSAMYLCASSLDGSGGYTFGSGTRLTVV.

V gene TRBV5-6 combines with J gene TRBJ1-2, with 8 positions matching TRBD1. Germline V lookup: CDR1 SGHDT, CDR2 YYEEEE. V was pared by 0 bases and J by 0 bases, with 7 bases of the junction left unmatched. The CDR3 is 17 residues long. CDR3 sequence: CASSLDRGTEANYGYTF. The DNA for the CDR3 is TGTGCCAGCAGCTTGGACAGGGGGACCGAAGCTAACTATGGCTACACCTTC.

The V gene is TRBV6-2 or TRBV6-3, the J gene TRBJ2-7, with 7 nucleotides matching TRBD2. The CDR3 spans 15 residues. Germline V gene sequence: CDR1 MNHEY, CDR2 SVGEGT. Germline trimming cut 5 bases from V and 2 bases from J; bases unmatched to any gene: 9. In nucleotides, the CDR3 is TGTGCCAGCAGTCCGACTAGCTTCTCGACCTACGAGCAGTACTTC. It yields the protein CASSPTSFSTYEQYF.

This clone was observed a handful of times. This rearrangement joins TRBV7-9 to TRBJ2-7; 9 nucleotides align to TRBD2. The CDR3 is 17 residues long. V shed 0 bases, J shed 4 bases, and the junction held 10 bases outside the gene matches. Germline assignment: CDR1 SEHNR and CDR2 FQNEAQ (reference sequence). The CDR3 sequence: CASSLARGSGGRYEQYF. CDR3 bases: TGTGCCAGCAGCTTAGCGCGGGGTAGCGGGGGCAGGTACGAGCAGTACTTC.

The chain joins TRBV3-1 (or the pseudogene TRBV3-2) to TRBJ1-3; 7 nucleotides match TRBD1. The CDR3 sequence is 17 residues long. Germline-derived CDR1 and CDR2 are LGHDT and YNNKEL (reference sequence). After removal of 4 bases from V and 0 bases from J, the junction contained 9 bases not matched to a gene. The CDR3 coding sequence is TGTGCCAGCAGCCGAACGGTAGGGACAGACTCTGGAAACACCATATATTTT. It translates to CASSRTVGTDSGNTIYF.

The chain recombines TRBV5-4 with TRBJ2-2, with TRBD1 as a possible D gene (5 bases). V dropped 4 bases and J dropped 1 base, with 8 bases sitting between them. CDR1 and CDR2 from the germline V gene are SGHNT and YYREEE (reference sequence). This CDR3 is built from 14 residues. The CDR3 loop reads CASSPQGNTGELFF. Written as DNA, the CDR3 is TGTGCCAGCAGCCCCCAGGGGAACACCGGGGAGCTGTTTTTT.

This chain links TRBV2 with TRBJ2-6; D possibly corresponds to TRBD1 (5 bases). The V and J ends lost 7 bases and 5 bases respectively, with 15 bases between them. The CDR3 length is 15 residues. Germline V gene lookup returns CDR1 SNHLY and CDR2 FYNNEI. CDR3 coding DNA: TGTGCCAGCACCGAAAGGGGCCTTAGGGCCAACGTCCTGACTTTC. This codes for CASTERGLRANVLTF.

This chain connects TRBV5-1 to TRBJ1-1, with D unresolved. V was cut by 1 base and J by 9 bases, with 16 bases left in between. The CDR3 totals 14 residues. The germline V gene has CDR1 SGHRS and CDR2 YFSETQ. The CDR3 DNA follows: TGCGCCAGCAGCTTGAAGACACCGCCTTACCAAGCTTTCTTT. Translation: CASSLKTPPYQAFF.

The chain recombines TRBV4-3 with TRBJ1-4, with D possibly TRBD1 on 5 matching bases. The CDR3 is made up of 16 amino acids. V was shortened by 0 bases and J by 7 bases, with 15 bases between the two germline ends. Germline-derived CDR1 and CDR2 are LGHNA and YSLEER. The CDR3 DNA reads TGCGCCAGCAGCCAAGACATTTGGGGGGTGAGTGAAAAACTGTTTTTT. Its translation is CASSQDIWGVSEKLFF.